The next 28 T cell receptor beta chains were all read from a single sample in a study of tumor and adjacent non-tumor tissue in lung cancer. This sample's RNA came from whole unsorted tissue. A modified ARM-PCR protocol with three rounds of nested PCR amplified TCRbeta. A single record per CDR3 protein comes from TCRdb applying MiXCR to the multiplex PCR reads. Counted here are roughly 81,000 distinct CDR3 sequences, under 70% occurring once; the ten biggest clones make up roughly 13%. Sequencing input: lung tumor tissue. The receptors were gathered from a woman in her 70s with non-small cell lung cancer.

With respect to this clonotype: The junction departs from germline at one end; a sequencing error may be responsible. V usage is TRBV28 and J usage is TRBJ2-1; 8 bases fit TRBD1. Germline V CDR1 and CDR2: MDHEN, SYDVKM. The CDR3 totals 14 residues. In DNA, the CDR3 is TGTACCAGCAAGTTGGGGACAGGTCCCATTGAGCAGTTCTTC. Residues: CTSKLGTGPIEQFF.

Regarding this clonotype: A much more abundant neighbour one base away suggests this may be a read error. The chain combines TRBV5-1 with TRBJ1-5; TRBD1 is a possible D gene (6 bases). This CDR3 spans 16 amino acids. Per germline, CDR1 SGHRS and CDR2 YFSETQ. In DNA, the CDR3 is TGCGCCAACAGCTTGGATGGGCAGGGGACTAATCAGCCCCAGCATTTT. It encodes CANSLDGQGTNQPQHF.

This clonotype was counted a few times. A single base separates this from a much larger clone, so it may be a read error. The V call is TRBV13, the J call TRBJ2-5, with 12 bases that match TRBD2. Germline CDR1 and CDR2: PRHDT and FYEKMQ (reference sequence). With V trimmed by 2 bases and J by 1 base, 14 bases remained unmatched. CDR3 length equals 20 residues. The CDR3 coding sequence is TGTGCCAGCAGCTTAACTAAGACTAGCGGGAGAGGAGGGGCCCAAGAGACCCAGTACTTC. It is translated as CASSLTKTSGRGGAQETQYF.

This clonotype was seen just once. This CDR3 is missing its conserved last phenylalanine or tryptophan, likely due to a read error. The DNA is omitted, as the CDR3 cannot be located on it reliably, and the CDR3 follows TCRdb's listing. This sequence joins TRBV11-1 and TRBJ2-2; the table's D gene call, TRBD1, was not cross checked with the DNA. The CDR3 numbers 15 amino acids, ends counted. Germline assignment: CDR1 SGHAT and CDR2 FQDESV (reference sequence). The CDR3 reads CASSLAARVNGELFI.

On this clonotype: A much larger clone sits a single nucleotide away, making a read error possible. V usage is TRBV10-3 and J usage is TRBJ2-3, with D perhaps matching TRBD2 (7 bases). Germline CDR1 reads ENHRY; CDR2 reads SYGVKD. Trimming stripped 6 bases from V and 3 bases from J, with 16 bases between. The CDR3 loop spans 15 amino acids. DNA of the CDR3: TGTGCCATCAGAAACAGGGAAGCGGGGACAGATACGCAGTATTTT. Its protein product is CAIRNREAGTDTQYF.

This clonotype was detected many times. The rearrangement joins TRBV11-2 to TRBJ1-6; D is unresolved. Trimming stripped 3 bases from V and 9 bases from J, with 12 bases between. CDR1 and CDR2 from the germline V gene are SGHAT and FQNNGV. This CDR3 has 14 residues. CDR3 sequence (DNA): TGTGCCAGCAGCTTCTTGGGTCGGGGTTCACCCCTCCACTTT. This gives the protein CASSFLGRGSPLHF.

J is TRBJ2-7 and V is TRBV29-1; no clear D. This CDR3 region has 14 residues. Trimming left V 7 bases short and J 0 bases short, with 16 bases between. Germline CDR1 reads SQVTM; CDR2 reads ANQGSEA. CDR3 in amino acids: CSARDVNPSYEQYF. The CDR3 DNA reads TGCAGCGCTAGGGATGTAAATCCCTCCTACGAGCAGTACTTC.

To note about this clonotype: A read error may produce the germline difference seen at one junction end. The chain is built from TRBV11-2 and TRBJ2-1; D not resolved. The CDR3 extends over 15 amino acids. The germline gives CDR1 SGHAT, CDR2 FQNNGV. The CDR3 DNA reads as TGTGCCAGCAACTTAGCAGCCGGAATCTACAATGAGCAGTTCTTC. Translating gives CASNLAAGIYNEQFF.

The chain links TRBV12-3 or TRBV12-4 to TRBJ1-2; unclear D gene. CDR3 size: 15 residues. V was trimmed by 1 base and J by 9 bases, leaving 18 bases between them. The CDR3 loop is CASSLVVGSGVSYTF. CDR3 bases: TGTGCCAGCAGTTTAGTGGTAGGGAGCGGAGTAAGCTACACCTTC.

The V gene is TRBV2, the J gene TRBJ2-5; 11 nucleotides agree with TRBD1. This CDR3 comprises 15 residues. Germline CDR1 is SNHLY and CDR2 is FYNNEI. With 4 bases clipped from V and 5 bases from J, the junction kept 6 bases outside the gene matches. Written as DNA, the CDR3 is TGTGCCAGCAGTGTTGGACAGGGGGCCGGGGAGACCCAGTACTTC. Translating it yields CASSVGQGAGETQYF.

Details on this clonotype: Just one base apart from a much larger clone, this may be a read error. The chain uses TRBV20-1 and TRBJ1-5; D gene ambiguous. CDR3 length: 13 residues. Trimming cost V 7 bases and J 1 base, with 11 bases left between them. CDR1 is DFQATT and CDR2 is SNEGSKA in the germline V gene (reference sequence). DNA of the CDR3: TGCAGTGTATGGGCCCTCAGCAATCAGCCCCAGCATTTT. It codes for CSVWALSNQPQHF.

About this clonotype: Its ends do not fully match the called genes, so a read error is possible. The CDR3 nucleotides read TGTGCCAGCAGTTACTCCATGGTCCTGAACACTGAAGCCTTCTTT. Encoded protein: CASSYSMVLNTEAFF. The rearrangement uses TRBV6-5 and TRBJ1-1, with D uncertain. Germline CDR1 MNHEY, CDR2 SVGAGI. The CDR3 totals 15 residues.

This clonotype was seen only a few times. A much larger clone differs from this one at a single base, so this may be a read error. The rearrangement uses TRBV5-4 and TRBJ2-3; 7 nucleotides match TRBD1. V shed 3 bases and J 4 bases; nucleotides not matched to a gene: 8. The length of the CDR3 is 15 residues. Germline CDR1 is SGHNT and CDR2 is YYREEE (reference sequence). The CDR3: CASSYETGKADTQYF. The CDR3 nucleotides are TGTGCCAGCAGCTACGAGACAGGGAAGGCAGATACGCAGTATTTT.

This rearrangement joins TRBV10-2 to TRBJ2-2; 8 bases fit TRBD1. V shed 11 bases and J 4 bases; nucleotides not matched to a gene: 12. The CDR3 extends over 15 amino acids. The germline gives CDR1 WSHSY, CDR2 SAAADI. As DNA, the CDR3 is TGCGCCGGTCTAGCAGGGGGCCTTACCACCGGGGAGCTGTTTTTT. It specifies CAGLAGGLTTGELFF.

As to this clonotype: The junction departs from germline at one end; a sequencing error may be responsible. The chain uses TRBV5-4 and TRBJ1-6; the D is unclear. The V gene's germline CDR1 is SGHNT and CDR2 YYREEE (reference sequence). This CDR3 is built from 15 residues. The CDR3 bases are TGTACCAGTAGCTCGGCGAGGGATAGGGATTCACCCCTCCACTTT. Protein product: CTSSSARDRDSPLHF.

The sample holds a few counts of this clonotype. This chain uses TRBV10-2 with TRBJ2-1, with no clear D. V lost 6 bases to trimming and J lost 5 bases, with 17 bases between them. Germline V lookup: CDR1 WSHSY, CDR2 SAAADI. This CDR3 comprises 15 residues. The CDR3 is CASRVLRGEHNEQFF. The CDR3 DNA is TGCGCCAGCAGGGTCCTTCGTGGCGAACACAATGAGCAGTTCTTC.

About this clonotype itself: At one boundary the junction diverges from the germline segment, which might be a read error. This chain links TRBV4-1 with TRBJ1-5; D perhaps matches TRBD1 (6 bases). CDR3 size: 15 residues. The V gene's germline CDR1 is MGHRA and CDR2 YSYEKL. The CDR3 reads CASSQAYREGQHQHF. For the CDR3, the DNA is TGCGCCAGCAGCCAGGCATACAGGGAAGGTCAGCACCAGCATTTT.

About this clonotype: The germline gene is not matched at one end of the junction; a read error may be the cause. The chain is built from TRBV6-1 and TRBJ1-6; weak D call: TRBD1 (5 bases). The germline V gene has CDR1 MNHNS and CDR2 SASEGT. The CDR3 loop spans 15 amino acids. In nucleotides, the CDR3 is TGTGTCAGCACCTCCGATCGACAGTATAATTCACCCGTCCACTTT. The encoded protein is CVSTSDRQYNSPVHF.

With regard to this clonotype: A read error may explain this, as a much larger clone is one base away. J is TRBJ2-7 and V is TRBV14; possibly TRBD2 for D (6 bases). Trimming took off 5 bases at V and 4 bases at J, with 18 bases between the two ends. Germline V gene sequence: CDR1 SGHDN, CDR2 FVKESK. The CDR3 totals 15 residues. This CDR3 is CASSLDGASDYEQYF. CDR3 DNA sequence: TGTGCCAGCAGCTTAGACGGGGCTAGCGATTACGAGCAGTACTTC.

With regard to this clonotype: The final CDR3 position lacks the conserved phenylalanine or tryptophan, pointing to a likely read error. The CDR3 spells CGVEDNRSSGSHEQYL. The CDR3, as DNA: TGCGGCGTTGAAGATAATCGGTCTAGCGGGAGCCACGAGCAGTACCTC. This chain joins TRBV29-1 and TRBJ2-7; 10 bases are a match to TRBD2. CDR3 length: 16 residues. CDR1 and CDR2 (germline): SQVTM, ANQGSEA.

Notes on this clonotype: A much larger clone sits a single nucleotide away, making a read error possible. It is likely a read error, because the conserved phenylalanine at the end of the CDR3 is missing. This chain links TRBV20-1 with TRBJ1-5; tentatively, D is TRBD1 (6 bases). Trimming pared 0 bases from V and 1 base from J, leaving 16 bases between. Germline V CDR1 and CDR2: DFQATT, SNEGSKA (reference sequence). The CDR3 sequence is 17 residues long. CDR3 in DNA: TGCAGTGCTAGAGATGTACAGGGAGGAGGGAGCAATCAGCCCCAGCATTTA. Protein product: CSARDVQGGGSNQPQHL.

A remark on this clonotype: The CDR3 end shows no conserved phenylalanine or tryptophan, and so a read error is likely. The chain combines TRBV29-1 with TRBJ2-7, with TRBD2 as a possible D gene (6 bases). Germline CDR1 is SQVTM and CDR2 is ANQGSEA. The CDR3 totals 13 residues. The CDR3: CRVRASASYEQYL. DNA for the CDR3: TGCAGGGTTAGGGCTAGCGCCTCCTATGAGCAGTACCTC.

This clonotype turned up a few times. A single base separates this from a much larger clone, so it may be a read error. The gene calls are TRBV20-1 and TRBJ1-6; 7 bases are a match to TRBD1. The germline V gene encodes CDR1 DFQATT and CDR2 SNEGSKA (reference sequence). This CDR3 spans 15 amino acids. The CDR3 region has the DNA TGCAGTACTAGCGGCATCGGGGGAGGGGGCTCACCCCTCCACTTT. Its translation: CSTSGIGGGGSPLHF.

In this sample, this clonotype turned up many times. The J gene is TRBJ2-7, the V gene TRBV4-1; 9 positions match TRBD2. The germline V gene encodes CDR1 MGHRA and CDR2 YSYEKL. The CDR3 covers 15 residues. V lost 0 bases to trimming and J lost 7 bases; unmatched junction nucleotides: 7. The CDR3 sequence: CASSQETSGAGEQYF. The CDR3 nucleotides read TGCGCCAGCAGCCAAGAGACTAGCGGAGCGGGGGAGCAGTACTTC.

Concerning this clonotype: The conserved phenylalanine or tryptophan is not found at the CDR3 terminus, so this likely reflects a read error. The chain uses TRBV6-5 and TRBJ1-1, with 7 bases identical to TRBD1. The CDR3 runs 17 residues. The trim removed 6 bases at V and 1 base at J, leaving 14 bases unmatched. Germline V gene sequence: CDR1 MNHEY, CDR2 SVGAGI. This CDR3 is CASRPTTGERWNTEAFY. In DNA, the CDR3 is TGTGCCAGCAGACCAACAACAGGGGAACGTTGGAACACTGAAGCTTTCTAT.

This clonotype was seen repeatedly, ten times or more. The rearrangement joins TRBV21-1 to TRBJ2-7. TRBV21-1 is recorded as a pseudogene. This CDR3 contains 13 residues. The CDR3, as DNA: TGTGCCAGCAGCAAAGCAAACAGCTACGAGCAGTACTTC. It yields the protein CASSKANSYEQYF.

About this clonotype: An end of the junction does not agree with germline; a read error may underlie this. The chain employs TRBV12-3 or TRBV12-4 and TRBJ2-3; 9 positions match TRBD1. The CDR3 consists of 14 residues. The CDR3 region has the DNA TGTACTACGACCTGGACAGGGGCGACAGATACGCAATATTTT. This gives the protein CTTTWTGATDTQYF.

A note on this clonotype: The junction and the germline gene differ at one end; a read error may be behind it. V is TRBV5-4 and J is TRBJ2-3; perhaps TRBD1 as D (6 bases). Germline V CDR1 and CDR2: SGHNT, YYREEE (reference sequence). The CDR3 runs to 16 residues. In DNA, the CDR3 is TGTGCCAACAGCTTAGGGGGTGACGAGGCGACAGATACGCAGTATTTT. Residues: CANSLGGDEATDTQYF.